These 10 T cell receptor beta chains share one sample of origin, sequenced in a study of Graves' ophthalmopathy and Graves' hyperthyroidism. RNA transcripts were the source from which TCR beta CDR3 regions were amplified. HTBI primers were employed in first-round RT-PCR, then a second-round multiplex PCR followed. In TCRdb, the multiplex PCR reads were re-called with MiXCR into one record per CDR3 protein. The repertoire consists of about 480,000 distinct CDR3 sequences, with around 15% occurring once and the leading ten covering 9.5% to 10%. The sequenced sample consisted of blood. The receptors come from a woman in her twenties or thirties with Graves' ophthalmopathy.

With respect to this clonotype: No conserved phenylalanine or tryptophan ends this CDR3, so it is likely a read error. This rearrangement joins TRBV11-2 to TRBJ1-5, with D unresolved. The CDR3 totals 14 residues. Germline lookup yields CDR1 SGHAT and CDR2 FQNNGV. V lost 7 bases to trimming and J lost 3 bases, with 13 bases between them. CDR3 region: CASILSRDNQPQHV. CDR3 DNA: TGTGCCAGCATCCTTTCGAGGGACAATCAGCCCCAGCATGTT.

V and J are TRBV2 and TRBJ1-2; unclear D gene. With 2 bases removed from V and 4 bases from J, the gap between germline ends came to 8 bases. Germline V gives CDR1 SNHLY, CDR2 FYNNEI. This CDR3 spans 13 amino acids. The CDR3 is CASSETQLYGYTF. CDR3 in DNA: TGTGCCAGCAGTGAAACACAGCTCTATGGCTACACCTTC.

This chain uses TRBV6-2 or TRBV6-3 with TRBJ2-7, with 7 bases matching TRBD1. Losses at the gene ends were 4 bases for V and 2 bases for J; bases not matched to a gene: 11. CDR1 is MNHEY and CDR2 is SVGEGT in the germline V gene. The CDR3 covers 16 residues. This chain's CDR3 is CASSSSRQGRTYEQYF. CDR3 DNA: TGTGCCAGCAGTTCCTCTCGACAGGGAAGAACCTACGAGCAGTACTTC.

The V call is TRBV11-1, the J call TRBJ2-2, with 12 bases that match TRBD2. Germline V gene data show CDR1 as SGHAT and CDR2 as FQDESV (reference sequence). The CDR3 consists of 20 residues. With V trimmed by 2 bases and J by 7 bases, 17 bases remained unmatched. CDR3 region: CASSLPTSGGRLENGGELFF. The CDR3 DNA reads as TGTGCCAGCAGCTTACCGACTAGCGGGGGACGCCTCGAAAATGGCGGGGAGCTGTTTTTT.

Ten or more counts support this clonotype. The gene calls are TRBV24-1 and TRBJ1-1; 7 positions match TRBD1. The CDR3 length is 15 residues. CDR1 is KGHDR, CDR2 SFDVKD, per germline. Unmatched junction bases numbered 10, after V lost 4 bases and J lost 6 bases. This chain's CDR3 is CATSDHRRDSSEAFF. As DNA, the CDR3 is TGTGCCACCAGTGACCACCGCCGGGACAGCTCTGAAGCTTTCTTT.

For this clonotype: A much larger clone differs from this one at a single base, so this may be a read error. This CDR3 is missing its conserved last phenylalanine or tryptophan, likely due to a read error. The V gene is TRBV12-3 or TRBV12-4, the J gene TRBJ2-2; D may be TRBD2 (7 bases). The CDR3 sequence is 14 residues long. Trimming took 8 bases from V and 4 from J, leaving 14 bases between them. CDR3 in amino acids: CASGSGGPTGELFV. The CDR3 nucleotides read TGTGCCAGCGGTTCCGGGGGGCCCACCGGGGAGCTGTTTGTT.

In this sample, this clonotype turned up many times. As DNA, the CDR3 is TGTGCCAGCAGTTTAGACAGGAGGAGCTCTGGAAACACCATATATTTT. Translating it yields CASSLDRRSSGNTIYF. The gene calls are TRBV28 and TRBJ1-3; D is perhaps TRBD1 (6 bases). V was trimmed by 2 bases and J by 0 bases, leaving 11 bases between them. This CDR3 comprises 16 residues. In germline, CDR1 is MDHEN, CDR2 SYDVKM.

V usage is TRBV27 and J usage is TRBJ1-2; D gene ambiguous. V lost 4 bases and J lost 1, with 13 bases in between. The CDR3 consists of 15 residues. Germline V CDR1 and CDR2: MNHEY, SMNVEV (reference sequence). The CDR3 spells CASSSAGPINYGYTF. CDR3 bases: TGTGCCAGCAGTTCCGCGGGTCCCATTAACTATGGCTACACCTTC.

This clonotype was recorded many times. The chain is built from TRBV24-1 and TRBJ2-3; D tentatively reads TRBD1 or TRBD2 (6 bases each). The CDR3 is 14 amino acids. Looked up from germline, CDR1 is KGHDR and CDR2 is SFDVKD. V lost 4 bases and J 8 bases, leaving 15 bases between the germline ends. The CDR3 loop is CATSEGGRSGTQYF. The CDR3 DNA follows: TGTGCCACCAGTGAAGGGGGGAGGAGTGGTACGCAGTATTTT.

This clonotype was counted ten times or more. The chain couples TRBV15 to TRBJ1-6; D gene uncertain. The CDR3 consists of 13 residues. Germline V gives CDR1 LNHNV, CDR2 YYDKDF (reference sequence). Trimming took off 9 bases at V and 4 bases at J, with 10 bases between the two ends. DNA for the CDR3: TGTGCCACTCAGGACGGTTATAATTCACCCCTCCACTTT. Translating it yields CATQDGYNSPLHF.